This is a list of T cell receptor beta chains from one sample in a study of cytomegalovirus exposure and HLA in healthy donors. Assay: immunoSEQ multiplex PCR; the TCRdb copy retains only in-frame clones and omits some. The table has about 70,000 clones, roughly 60% seen once; the top ten hold approximately 2.8%. Sequenced input: PBMCs. These receptors originate from a man in his thirties or forties in good health and CMV-seronegative. Each CDR3 is given with its conserved first and last residue. The order of the fields is CDR3 protein, CDR3 DNA, V gene, D gene, J gene, clone size. The D gene is left open where the match is weak. Size is stated for part of the rows, as once, few or many counts, or as a class when the clone is expanded.

cdr3_aa: CATSRDRGRAGELFF
cdr3_nt: TGTGCCACCAGCAGAGATCGGGGTCGGGCTGGGGAGCTGTTTTTT
v_call: TRBV15
d_call: .
j_call: TRBJ2-2
clone_size: .

cdr3_aa: CASSSDPRTGGYTF
cdr3_nt: TGTGCCAGCAGCTCAGATCCCAGGACGGGAGGCTACACCTTC
v_call: TRBV7-9
d_call: .
j_call: TRBJ1-2
clone_size: few

cdr3_aa: CASSQGQGGYGYTF
cdr3_nt: TGCGCCAGCAGCCAAGGACAGGGGGGCTATGGCTACACCTTC
v_call: TRBV5-1
d_call: TRBD1
j_call: TRBJ1-2
clone_size: .

cdr3_aa: CASRYGTNQPQHF
cdr3_nt: TGTGCCAGCAGATATGGCACCAATCAGCCCCAGCATTTT
v_call: TRBV6-1
d_call: .
j_call: TRBJ1-5
clone_size: few

cdr3_aa: CASSLDLRDTQYF
cdr3_nt: TGTGCCAGCAGCTTAGATTTGAGAGATACGCAGTATTTT
v_call: TRBV7-2
d_call: .
j_call: TRBJ2-3
clone_size: .

cdr3_aa: CSVAPGTKNIQYF
cdr3_nt: TGCAGCGTTGCTCCCGGGACCAAAAACATTCAGTACTTC
v_call: TRBV29-1
d_call: .
j_call: TRBJ2-4
clone_size: .

cdr3_aa: CASSLTDTEAFF
cdr3_nt: TGTGCCAGCAGCCTCACGGACACTGAAGCTTTCTTT
v_call: TRBV7-9
d_call: .
j_call: TRBJ1-1
clone_size: .

cdr3_aa: CASSWAQFGNEKLFF
cdr3_nt: TGTGCCAGCAGCTGGGCCCAATTTGGTAATGAAAAACTGTTTTTT
v_call: TRBV7-9
d_call: .
j_call: TRBJ1-4
clone_size: .

cdr3_aa: CASIREPREQYF
cdr3_nt: TGTGCCAGCATCAGGGAACCGAGAGAGCAGTACTTC
v_call: TRBV2
d_call: .
j_call: TRBJ2-7
clone_size: .

cdr3_aa: CASSLGLGGNTIYF
cdr3_nt: TGTGCCAGCAGCTTGGGACTCGGAGGAAACACCATATATTTT
v_call: TRBV7-9
d_call: .
j_call: TRBJ1-3
clone_size: .

cdr3_aa: CASSAGRNTEAFF
cdr3_nt: TGTGCCAGCAGTGCCGGGAGAAACACTGAAGCTTTCTTT
v_call: TRBV6-4
d_call: .
j_call: TRBJ1-1
clone_size: .

cdr3_aa: CSVEGGRVPYEYF
cdr3_nt: TGCAGCGTTGAAGGAGGCAGGGTACCCTACGAGTACTTC
v_call: TRBV29-1
d_call: .
j_call: TRBJ2-7
clone_size: once

cdr3_aa: CASSPEETQYF
cdr3_nt: TGCGCCAGCAGCCCAGAAGAGACCCAGTACTTC
v_call: TRBV4-1
d_call: .
j_call: TRBJ2-5
clone_size: once

cdr3_aa: CASSFEQGGNEQFF
cdr3_nt: TGTGCCAGCAGCTTTGAGCAGGGCGGTAATGAGCAGTTCTTC
v_call: TRBV11-1
d_call: .
j_call: TRBJ2-1
clone_size: .

cdr3_aa: CASSHLTENQETQYF
cdr3_nt: TGCGCCAGCAGCCACCTGACAGAGAATCAAGAGACCCAGTACTTC
v_call: TRBV4-1
d_call: .
j_call: TRBJ2-5
clone_size: .

cdr3_aa: CASSSLSGQGQETQYF
cdr3_nt: TGTGCCAGCAGCTCGTTATCGGGACAGGGCCAAGAGACCCAGTACTTC
v_call: TRBV7-8
d_call: TRBD1
j_call: TRBJ2-5
clone_size: .

cdr3_aa: CASSVEPGGTDTQYF
cdr3_nt: TGTGCCAGCAGCGTAGAGCCGGGTGGCACAGATACGCAGTATTTT
v_call: TRBV9
d_call: .
j_call: TRBJ2-3
clone_size: .

cdr3_aa: CASSPPRGAGGDEQYF
cdr3_nt: TGTGCCAGCTCACCACCTCGGGGGGCAGGGGGCGACGAGCAGTACTTC
v_call: TRBV18
d_call: .
j_call: TRBJ2-7
clone_size: few

cdr3_aa: CASSSNGAGTQYF
cdr3_nt: TGTGCCAGCAGCTCTAATGGGGCGGGAACCCAGTACTTC
v_call: TRBV6-5
d_call: .
j_call: TRBJ2-5
clone_size: .

cdr3_aa: CASSLVPGANYGYTF
cdr3_nt: TGCGCCAGCAGCTTGGTACCCGGGGCTAACTATGGCTACACCTTC
v_call: TRBV5-1
d_call: .
j_call: TRBJ1-2
clone_size: .

cdr3_aa: CASSLDRGALNEQFF
cdr3_nt: TGTGCCAGCAGCTTAGATCGGGGGGCCTTGAATGAGCAGTTCTTC
v_call: TRBV11-3
d_call: .
j_call: TRBJ2-1
clone_size: .

cdr3_aa: CASSLSPVPWTGPTKRLNTEAFF
cdr3_nt: TGTGCCAGCAGTTTATCCCCGGTACCTTGGACAGGGCCCACTAAGAGATTGAACACTGAAGCTTTCTTT
v_call: TRBV27
d_call: TRBD1
j_call: TRBJ1-1
clone_size: .

cdr3_aa: CASSSADIDYEQYF
cdr3_nt: TGCGCCAGCAGCTCCGCGGACATTGACTACGAGCAGTACTTC
v_call: TRBV5-1
d_call: .
j_call: TRBJ2-7
clone_size: few

cdr3_aa: CATSAGWGNQPQHF
cdr3_nt: TGTGCCACCAGTGCGGGCTGGGGCAATCAGCCCCAGCATTTT
v_call: TRBV15
d_call: .
j_call: TRBJ1-5
clone_size: .

cdr3_aa: CASSLDDGTQYF
cdr3_nt: TGTGCCAGCAGCTTGGATGACGGGACGCAGTATTTT
v_call: TRBV5-4
d_call: .
j_call: TRBJ2-3
clone_size: .

cdr3_aa: CASSYSSGGYEQYF
cdr3_nt: TGTGCCAGCAGTTACTCTAGCGGGGGTTACGAGCAGTACTTC
v_call: TRBV6-5
d_call: TRBD2
j_call: TRBJ2-7
clone_size: .

cdr3_aa: CASSQALEKLFF
cdr3_nt: TGTGCCAGCAGTCAGGCCCTTGAAAAACTGTTTTTT
v_call: TRBV6-1
d_call: .
j_call: TRBJ1-4
clone_size: .

cdr3_aa: CASSVQMNYGYTF
cdr3_nt: TGTGCCAGCAGTGTTCAAATGAACTATGGCTACACCTTC
v_call: TRBV2
d_call: .
j_call: TRBJ1-2
clone_size: few

cdr3_aa: CAWRPGQGSFHGYTF
cdr3_nt: TGTGCCTGGAGACCCGGACAGGGGAGTTTTCATGGCTACACCTTC
v_call: TRBV30
d_call: TRBD1
j_call: TRBJ1-2
clone_size: .

cdr3_aa: CASKRTSGGVDEQFF
cdr3_nt: TGTGCCAGCAAGAGAACTAGCGGGGGAGTTGATGAGCAGTTCTTC
v_call: TRBV2
d_call: TRBD2
j_call: TRBJ2-1
clone_size: .

cdr3_aa: CASSYSWGVLQETQYF
cdr3_nt: TGTGCCAGCAGTTACTCTTGGGGGGTGCTACAAGAGACCCAGTACTTC
v_call: TRBV6-5
d_call: .
j_call: TRBJ2-5
clone_size: .

cdr3_aa: CASSFTVTVNTEAFF
cdr3_nt: TGTGCCAGCAGCTTTACGGTAACAGTGAACACTGAAGCTTTCTTT
v_call: TRBV7-2
d_call: .
j_call: TRBJ1-1
clone_size: .

cdr3_aa: CASSKGQGRADTQYF
cdr3_nt: TGCGCCAGCAGCAAAGGACAGGGACGGGCAGATACGCAGTATTTT
v_call: TRBV5-1
d_call: TRBD1
j_call: TRBJ2-3
clone_size: .

cdr3_aa: CASSLGGRSSYEQYF
cdr3_nt: TGTGCCAGCAGCTTGGGCGGGAGGAGCTCCTACGAGCAGTACTTC
v_call: TRBV5-4
d_call: TRBD2
j_call: TRBJ2-7
clone_size: few

cdr3_aa: CASSPAFQNSPLHF
cdr3_nt: TGTGCCAGCTCACCGGCCTTTCAAAATTCACCCCTCCACTTT
v_call: TRBV18
d_call: .
j_call: TRBJ1-6
clone_size: .

cdr3_aa: CASSRAGPPDTQYF
cdr3_nt: TGTGCCAGCTCACGTGCCGGTCCCCCAGATACGCAGTATTTT
v_call: TRBV18
d_call: .
j_call: TRBJ2-3
clone_size: .

cdr3_aa: CASKGDRQNYGYTF
cdr3_nt: TGTGCCAGCAAGGGGGACAGACAGAACTATGGCTACACCTTC
v_call: TRBV2
d_call: TRBD1
j_call: TRBJ1-2
clone_size: once

cdr3_aa: CIPRVHEQYF
cdr3_nt: TGCATTCCCAGGGTACACGAGCAGTACTTC
v_call: TRBV20-1
d_call: .
j_call: TRBJ2-7
clone_size: .

cdr3_aa: CASKPGQNTGELFF
cdr3_nt: TGTGCCAGCAAGCCGGGACAGAACACCGGGGAGCTGTTTTTT
v_call: TRBV27
d_call: .
j_call: TRBJ2-2
clone_size: .

cdr3_aa: CASSSATGQVYGYTF
cdr3_nt: TGTGCCAGCAGCTCAGCGACAGGGCAAGTCTATGGCTACACCTTC
v_call: TRBV7-9
d_call: TRBD1
j_call: TRBJ1-2
clone_size: .

cdr3_aa: CASSLTANTGELFF
cdr3_nt: TGTGCCAGCAGTCTAACCGCGAACACCGGGGAGCTGTTTTTT
v_call: TRBV6-6
d_call: .
j_call: TRBJ2-2
clone_size: .

cdr3_aa: CASSVLTGGPSEQFF
cdr3_nt: TGTGCCAGCAGTGTTCTAACAGGGGGACCATCTGAGCAGTTCTTC
v_call: TRBV2
d_call: TRBD1
j_call: TRBJ2-1
clone_size: few

cdr3_aa: CASSSGFSYEQYF
cdr3_nt: TGTGCCAGCAGTTCGGGGTTTTCCTACGAGCAGTACTTC
v_call: TRBV6-5
d_call: .
j_call: TRBJ2-7
clone_size: .

cdr3_aa: CASSQTPMNTEAFF
cdr3_nt: TGCGCCAGCAGCCAGACTCCAATGAACACTGAAGCTTTCTTT
v_call: TRBV5-1
d_call: .
j_call: TRBJ1-1
clone_size: few

cdr3_aa: CASSKTWGGETQYF
cdr3_nt: TGTGCCAGCAGCAAGACCTGGGGGGGAGAGACCCAGTACTTC
v_call: TRBV6-1
d_call: TRBD2
j_call: TRBJ2-5
clone_size: few

cdr3_aa: CASSTDREAGNTIYF
cdr3_nt: TGTGCCAGCAGCACGGACAGGGAAGCCGGAAACACCATATATTTT
v_call: TRBV7-9
d_call: TRBD1
j_call: TRBJ1-3
clone_size: .